This T cell receptor beta chain stems from a study of cytomegalovirus exposure and HLA in healthy donors. Concerning this clone: Its antigen remains unknown.

Study observations and caveats: Clusters of TCRs from the first cohort tended to co-occur in the approximately 130 validation repertoires (as a later analysis found). Rare TCR sequences predominated, though certain public TCRs were found in many donors.

Clones were sequenced by immunoSEQ multiplex PCR, and TCRdb holds only the in-frame ones, with some missing. The table records some 240,000 clones, roughly 91% of them present only once. Germline-derived CDR1 and CDR2 are MNHEY and SMNVEV (reference sequence). This CDR3 has 16 amino acids. Trimming left V 3 bases short and J 7 bases short, with 18 bases between. The sample consisted of PBMCs. The receptor was isolated from a woman aged 18-29 years in good health and CMV-seropositive. The J gene is TRBJ2-2, the V gene TRBV27; TRBD2 is a possible D gene (6 bases). The CDR3 protein is CASSFSGPARVGELFF. CDR3 in DNA: TGTGCCAGCAGTTTTAGCGGTCCGGCGAGGGTCGGGGAGCTGTTTTTT.